This T cell receptor (beta chain) was recovered during a study of T cells in Graves' hyperthyroidism and ophthalmopathy. Overall study: Specimen type is peripheral blood, collected at initial diagnosis prior to any treatment. The study, taken as a whole, reports: Onset of ophthalmopathy came a median 6.5 months after the model predicted it.

TCR beta CDR3 sequences were amplified from RNA transcripts. The primer set for the first-round RT-PCR of the TCR CDR3 was HTBI. TCRdb re-called the multiplex PCR reads with MiXCR, one entry per CDR3 protein. Here the sample spans about 460,000 distinct CDR3 sequences, roughly 22% being singletons. V was cut by 1 base and J by 5 bases, with 8 bases left in between. Per germline, CDR1 DFQATT and CDR2 SNEGSKA (reference sequence). The CDR3 is made up of 12 amino acids. This clonotype was counted ten times or more. Its cognate antigen is unknown. Fresh 10 ml peripheral blood yielded PBMCs. The sequenced material came from blood. The genes are TRBV20-1 and TRBJ1-1; unclear D gene. The sequence derives from a woman between 65 and 79 years old with Graves' ophthalmopathy. In nucleotides, the CDR3 is TGCAGTGCTAGAGCAGAGAGGACTGAAGCTTTCTTT. It encodes CSARAERTEAFF.